This is a list of T cell receptor beta chains from one sample in a study of blood T cell repertoires in COVID-19. Data came from immunoSEQ multiplex PCR; TCRdb stores just in-frame clones and leaves some out. The data hold 250,000 to 350,000 clones, with about four fifths observed a single time. The sequenced sample consisted of peripheral blood. The receptors were sampled from a human donor with COVID-19, enrolled during active disease. The donor label of this sample is uncertain. Both conserved end residues are part of each CDR3. D genes are given only for firm matches. Where a row states a size, it is once, few, many or the class of an expanded clone; other rows omit it.

CDR3nt: TGTGCCAGTTCTAGAGCTAGTGGGGCCAACGTCCTGACTTTC; CDR3aa: CASSRASGANVLTF; j_gene: TRBJ2-6; v_gene: TRBV19; abundance: -; d_gene: -
CDR3nt: TGTGCCAGTAGCCGAACTAGCGGGTTCACCTACGAGCAGTACTTC; CDR3aa: CASSRTSGFTYEQYF; j_gene: TRBJ2-7; v_gene: TRBV19; abundance: once; d_gene: TRBD2
CDR3nt: TGTGCCAGCAGTTCCGGGACACCTTACACCGGGGAGCTGTTTTTT; CDR3aa: CASSSGTPYTGELFF; j_gene: TRBJ2-2; v_gene: TRBV28; abundance: -; d_gene: -
CDR3nt: TGTGCCAGTAGTGCTTCCTCCGGGACAGGGGCCTACGAGCAGTACTTC; CDR3aa: CASSASSGTGAYEQYF; j_gene: TRBJ2-7; v_gene: TRBV19; abundance: once; d_gene: TRBD1
CDR3nt: TGTGCCAGCAGTCAGTTTGGGACAGGGGCGAATGAGCAGTTCTTC; CDR3aa: CASSQFGTGANEQFF; j_gene: TRBJ2-1; v_gene: TRBV6-2/TRBV6-3; abundance: -; d_gene: TRBD1
CDR3nt: TGCAGTGCTGAGAGCTACAATGAGCAGTTCTTC; CDR3aa: CSAESYNEQFF; j_gene: TRBJ2-1; v_gene: TRBV20-1; abundance: -; d_gene: -
CDR3nt: TGTGCCAGTAGTAAGGGACTAGCGGGAGTAGCCGGGGAGCTGTTTTTT; CDR3aa: CASSKGLAGVAGELFF; j_gene: TRBJ2-2; v_gene: TRBV19; abundance: -; d_gene: TRBD2
CDR3nt: TGTGCTAGTGGTTTGGTCAGCGGAGGATGGGCCTACGAGCAGTACTTC; CDR3aa: CASGLVSGGWAYEQYF; j_gene: TRBJ2-7; v_gene: TRBV12-5; abundance: -; d_gene: -
CDR3nt: TGTGCCAGCAGCCTAGACAGGGGCGGGACCCAGTACTTC; CDR3aa: CASSLDRGGTQYF; j_gene: TRBJ2-5; v_gene: TRBV11-2; abundance: -; d_gene: TRBD1
CDR3nt: TGTGCCAGCAGCTTAGGCCCGGGGGCCTACAATGAGCAGTTCTTC; CDR3aa: CASSLGPGAYNEQFF; j_gene: TRBJ2-1; v_gene: TRBV11-2; abundance: -; d_gene: -
CDR3nt: TGTGCCAGCAGCCAAGAACGGTCACCCCTCCACTTT; CDR3aa: CASSQERSPLHF; j_gene: TRBJ1-6; v_gene: TRBV3-1/TRBV3-2; abundance: -; d_gene: -
CDR3nt: TGTGCCAGCAGAAAGGACAGTCCTGGAAACACCATATATTTT; CDR3aa: CASRKDSPGNTIYF; j_gene: TRBJ1-3; v_gene: TRBV6-5; abundance: -; d_gene: -
CDR3nt: TGTGCCAGCAGCCACGGCCGGGGACAGCCGAACACCGGGGAGCTGTTTTTT; CDR3aa: CASSHGRGQPNTGELFF; j_gene: TRBJ2-2; v_gene: TRBV5-4; abundance: -; d_gene: TRBD1
CDR3nt: TGTGCCAGCAGCTTAGGATCCGGGACTAGGAACACAGATACGCAGTATTTT; CDR3aa: CASSLGSGTRNTDTQYF; j_gene: TRBJ2-3; v_gene: TRBV11-3; abundance: -; d_gene: TRBD2
CDR3nt: TGTGCCAGCAGTAGAATAGCGGGCTCCTACAATGAGCAGTTCTTC; CDR3aa: CASSRIAGSYNEQFF; j_gene: TRBJ2-1; v_gene: TRBV28; abundance: -; d_gene: TRBD2
CDR3nt: TGTGCCAGCAGGAGGTTTGGTTCGACTGAAGCTTTCTTT; CDR3aa: CASRRFGSTEAFF; j_gene: TRBJ1-1; v_gene: TRBV6-5; abundance: -; d_gene: -
CDR3nt: TGTGCCAGCAGCATTACAGGGGGCAACACTGAAGCTTTCTTT; CDR3aa: CASSITGGNTEAFF; j_gene: TRBJ1-1; v_gene: TRBV7-8; abundance: -; d_gene: TRBD1
CDR3nt: TGCAGCGTTGCAGGGATGCGCAATCAGCCCCAGCATTTT; CDR3aa: CSVAGMRNQPQHF; j_gene: TRBJ1-5; v_gene: TRBV29-1; abundance: -; d_gene: -
CDR3nt: TGTGCCAGCAGCCCCAGACTGGATAATTCACCCCTCCACTTT; CDR3aa: CASSPRLDNSPLHF; j_gene: TRBJ1-6; v_gene: TRBV7-8; abundance: -; d_gene: -
CDR3nt: TGTGCCTATAGGGCTAGCGGGAGGGCCGCGTACAATGGACAGTTCTTC; CDR3aa: CAYRASGRAAYNGQFF; j_gene: TRBJ2-1; v_gene: TRBV30; abundance: -; d_gene: TRBD2
CDR3nt: TGTGCCAGTAGTATTGTAACAGGGGGGACTGAAGCTTTCTTT; CDR3aa: CASSIVTGGTEAFF; j_gene: TRBJ1-1; v_gene: TRBV19; abundance: -; d_gene: TRBD1
CDR3nt: TGTGCCAGCTCACCCCTTTCCGGGACAGGCGTTGAAAAACTGTTTTTT; CDR3aa: CASSPLSGTGVEKLFF; j_gene: TRBJ1-4; v_gene: TRBV18; abundance: -; d_gene: TRBD1
CDR3nt: TGTGCCAGCAGCTTAGGTGGACAGGGGGTCTCCGAGCAGTACTTC; CDR3aa: CASSLGGQGVSEQYF; j_gene: TRBJ2-7; v_gene: TRBV11-3; abundance: -; d_gene: TRBD1